This T cell receptor (beta chain) was identified in a study of cytomegalovirus exposure and HLA in healthy donors. PCR amplification relied on 60 Vbeta primers (plus 13 Jbeta primers). Sequencing was performed with immunoSEQ multiplex PCR; in TCRdb, only in-frame clones are kept and a portion is missing. The data hold about 100,000 clones, with about three quarters observed a single time. This clone occurred once. Its specificity is unknown. In germline, CDR1 is LGHNA, CDR2 YSLEER. The CDR3 consists of 15 residues. V lost 0 bases, J lost 1 base, and 9 bases lay in between. Whole-study findings and limits: Sequencing likely generated an artifact that appeared as a cluster of highly shared sequence variants. Earlier analysis yielded a pattern in which most TCR beta V segments were productive about 90% or about 30% of the time. Later analysis suggested links between common viral pathogens and several top significant clusters. Association of a missense DCLRE1C variant with TCR beta V- and J-gene trimming was reported in a later analysis.

The sequencing input was PBMCs. The J gene is TRBJ1-2, the V gene TRBV4-3; D call uncertain. This TCR was recovered from a male donor in good health and CMV-seropositive. CDR3 in DNA: TGCGCCAGCAGCCAAGAGGGCGACAATAACTATGGCTACACCTTC. Its translation: CASSQEGDNNYGYTF.